This entry is about one TCR beta chain. This CDR3 spans 14 amino acids. V lost 0 bases, J lost 7 bases, and 10 bases lay in between. Germline loops: CDR1 SGHRS, CDR2 YFSETQ. This sample stems from a study of technical replicates of blood from a few donors. Profiled with immunoSEQ multiplex PCR; TCRdb holds only in-frame clones, not every one. In the table there are tens of thousands of clones, about nine tenths of which are singletons. Sequencing was performed on PBMCs. This TCR was recovered from a human donor in good health. Some clones in this sample may be carry-over from other donors' samples. V and J are TRBV5-1 and TRBJ2-2; D is perhaps TRBD2 (5 bases). Written as DNA, the CDR3 is TGCGCCAGCAGCTTGGCCCTAGAGGGCGGGGAGCTGTTTTTT. The encoded protein is CASSLALEGGELFF.